These 16 T cell receptor beta chains were all obtained from the same sample, sequenced in a study of regulatory T cells in long-lasting Graves disease. Time point denoted: newly diagnosed GD, antithyroid drugs for less than 3 months. Following extraction of RNA from PBMCs, that RNA was used to make the TCR library. Libraries of TCR beta came from iRepertoire HTBI primers plus Arm-PCR of CDR3 regions. In TCRdb, the multiplex PCR reads were re-called with MiXCR into one record per CDR3 protein. Here the sample spans about 240,000 distinct CDR3 sequences, just over 20% being singletons. The starting material was peripheral blood mononuclear cells (PBMCs), obtained at new diagnosis, from a patient treated with antithyroid drugs. These TCRs come from a female donor with Graves disease.

This clonotype was counted between two and nine times. The chain recombines TRBV10-2 with TRBJ2-1; no definite D call. Per germline, CDR1 WSHSY and CDR2 SAAADI. This CDR3 has 13 amino acids. Trimming took off 5 bases at V and 3 bases at J, with 8 bases between the two ends. The CDR3 bases are TGCGCCAGCAGTACAGAGGACTACAATGAGCAGTTCTTC. It yields the protein CASSTEDYNEQFF.

This clonotype was counted ten times or more. The chain couples TRBV3-1 to TRBJ1-2; D is undetermined. This CDR3 spans 13 amino acids. V was clipped by 5 bases and J by 4 bases, with 11 bases between them. Germline loops: CDR1 LGHDT, CDR2 YNNKEL (reference sequence). CDR3 loop: CASSAQVSYGYTF. DNA for the CDR3: TGTGCCAGCAGCGCGCAAGTGAGCTATGGCTACACCTTC.

The chain links TRBV7-2 to TRBJ2-5; 7 bases align to TRBD1. J lost 4 bases, V lost 4 bases, and 9 bases had no gene match. The CDR3 extends over 15 amino acids. Germline CDR1 reads SGHTA; CDR2 reads FQGNSA. The CDR3 sequence is CASSWGMTGRETQYF. In DNA form, the CDR3 reads TGTGCCAGCAGCTGGGGAATGACAGGGCGAGAGACCCAGTACTTC. Full variable domain (missing parts from reference TRBV7-2 and TRBJ2-5): GAGVSQSPSNKVTEKGKDVELRCDPISGHTALYWYRQSLGQGLEFLIYFQGNSAPDKSGLPSDRFSAERTGGSVSTLTIQRTQQEDSAVYLCASSWGMTGRETQYFGPGTRLLVL.

As to this clonotype: This may be a read error: a much more frequent sequence differs by one nucleotide. This chain connects TRBV6-5 to TRBJ2-5, with a tentative D call TRBD2 (6 bases). The germline V and J ends were trimmed by 0 bases and 7 bases, with 21 bases remaining between them. The CDR3 is 17 residues long. The germline V gene encodes CDR1 MNHEY and CDR2 SVGAGI. The CDR3 spells CASSYSILSREKGTQYF. In DNA, the CDR3 is TGTGCCAGCAGTTACTCGATTCTATCCCGGGAGAAGGGGACCCAGTACTTC.

There are many counts of this clonotype. This chain joins TRBV5-5 and TRBJ2-1; 13 positions agree with TRBD2. After removal of 2 bases from V and 5 bases from J, the junction contained 10 bases not matched to a gene. CDR1 is SGHKS, CDR2 YYEKEE, per germline (reference sequence). This CDR3 has 18 residues. CDR3 loop: CASSFRLAGGFVHNEQFF. CDR3 nucleotides: TGTGCCAGCAGCTTTCGACTAGCGGGAGGTTTCGTTCACAATGAGCAGTTCTTC.

This clonotype came up many times. V usage is TRBV19 and J usage is TRBJ2-7; possibly TRBD2 for D (6 bases). Trimming took off 9 bases at V and 5 bases at J, with 26 bases between the two ends. Germline V CDR1 and CDR2: LNHDA, SQIVND (reference sequence). The CDR3 is made up of 16 amino acids. CDR3 bases: TGTGCCAGCAGTCCGCTTCGAGGTGGGGGGAGGCACGAGCAGTACTTC. It specifies CASSPLRGGGRHEQYF.

Turning to this clonotype: The CDR3 ends on some other residue instead of the conserved phenylalanine or tryptophan, so this is likely a read error. V and J are TRBV29-1 and TRBJ1-5, with D possibly matching TRBD1 (5 bases). The V end lost 6 bases, the J end lost 2 bases, and 11 bases lay between the germline ends. CDR1 and CDR2 (germline): SQVTM, ANQGSEA. This CDR3 spans 13 amino acids. The CDR3, as DNA: TGCAGCGTCTCCGACAGCCGCAATCAGCCCCAGCATATT. This sequence encodes CSVSDSRNQPQHI.

The table lists this clonotype with many counts. V and J are TRBV7-8 and TRBJ2-7; possible D gene TRBD2, 7 bases. Germline CDR1 reads SGHVS; CDR2 reads FQNEAQ. V lost 4 bases and J lost 3, with 19 bases in between. This CDR3 spans 16 amino acids. In DNA form, the CDR3 reads TGTGCCAGCAGCTCCCTCACGACAGGCGGGGGCTACGAGCAGTACTTC. Translated, it gives CASSSLTTGGGYEQYF.

The chain recombines TRBV6-1 with TRBJ1-4, with 7 positions matching TRBD1. Trimming at V came to 7 bases and at J to 5 bases, leaving 7 bases not matched to a gene. Germline V lookup: CDR1 MNHNS, CDR2 SASEGT. The CDR3 spans 14 residues. The CDR3 coding sequence is TGTGCCAGCATCCCGACAGGGTCGAATGAAAAACTGTTTTTT. Translated, it gives CASIPTGSNEKLFF.

This clonotype occurred many times. The CDR3 nucleotides are TGTGCCATCAGCTCGGACAGGGGTGATAATGAGCAGTTCTTC. Translation: CAISSDRGDNEQFF. V gene TRBV10-3 combines with J gene TRBJ2-1; TRBD1 aligns across 9 bases. Trimming took 6 bases from V and 7 from J; bases not matched to a gene: 7. The CDR3 has 14 residues. Per the germline V gene, CDR1 is ENHRY and CDR2 is SYGVKD.

Turning to this clonotype: A far larger clone is only one base removed, so a read error is likely. The rearrangement joins TRBV11-2 to TRBJ2-2; TRBD1 matches 7 bases. This CDR3 has 15 residues. The ends lost 5 bases at V and 6 bases at J; junction bases unmatched: 9. Germline V CDR1 and CDR2: SGHAT, FQNNGV. CDR3 protein: CASSLPTGDAGELFF. In nucleotides, the CDR3 is TGTGCCAGCAGCCTACCCACAGGGGACGCCGGGGAGCTGTTTTTT.

This clonotype was seen repeatedly, ten times or more. V gene TRBV9 combines with J gene TRBJ1-2; TRBD1 matches 9 bases. The CDR3 consists of 18 residues. Germline V gene data show CDR1 as SGDLS and CDR2 as YYNGEE. V shed 4 bases and J 4 bases; nucleotides not matched to a gene: 17. In DNA, the CDR3 is TGTGCCAGCAGCCAAAAAGACCGGGACAGGGCCCCCTCCTATGGCTACACCTTC. Encoded protein: CASSQKDRDRAPSYGYTF.

This clonotype was seen many times. This chain joins TRBV15 and TRBJ2-7; D remains unclear. From germline, CDR1 is LNHNV and CDR2 YYDKDF (reference sequence). V was trimmed by 0 bases and J by 0 bases, leaving 9 bases between them. The CDR3 spans 15 residues. The CDR3 loop reads CATSRDTAFSYEQYF. The DNA for the CDR3 is TGTGCCACCAGCAGAGACACGGCCTTCTCCTACGAGCAGTACTTC.

This clonotype was recorded at least ten times. The chain joins TRBV20-1 to TRBJ2-1; 11 positions match TRBD2. Per germline, CDR1 DFQATT and CDR2 SNEGSKA (reference sequence). This CDR3 spans 18 amino acids. J gave up 0 bases and V 0 bases, and 7 bases lay outside the gene matches. CDR3 in DNA: TGCAGTGCTAGAGAACTAGCGGGAGCCTCAAGCTCCTACAATGAGCAGTTCTTC. Protein: CSARELAGASSSYNEQFF.

With respect to this clonotype: A much larger clone differs from this one at a single base, so this may be a read error. The conserved final phenylalanine or tryptophan is absent from the CDR3, which likely points to a read error. V usage is TRBV28 and J usage is TRBJ1-5, with a possible D match to TRBD1 (6 bases). From germline, CDR1 is MDHEN and CDR2 SYDVKM. The CDR3 loop spans 15 amino acids. Between the trimmed V and J ends, which lost 2 bases and 1 base, there was a span of 9 bases. In DNA form, the CDR3 reads TGTGCCAGCAGTTTACTCAGGGGCAGCAATCAGCCCCAGCATCTT. As protein: CASSLLRGSNQPQHL.

Many counts were recorded for this clonotype. V is TRBV6-1 and J is TRBJ1-5; D is unresolved. The CDR3 length is 13 residues. CDR1 and CDR2 from the germline V gene are MNHNS and SASEGT. Deletions cut 2 bases from V and 6 bases from J, with 8 bases between. The CDR3, as DNA: TGTGCCAGCAGTGAATCAAGGGCTCAGCCCCAGCATTTT. The encoded protein is CASSESRAQPQHF.